The 10 T cell receptor beta chains reported below all come from one sample, sequenced in a study of T cells in women clearing cervical HPV infection. TCRdb's table, derived via immunoSEQ multiplex PCR, lists solely in-frame clones and lacks some. The sample has about 24,000 clones. The sequenced material came from blood buffy coat. The receptors were sampled from a woman between 18 and 70 years old with a cervical HPV16 infection that either progressed to CIN3+ or cleared (not recorded which).

The CDR3 loop reads CASSIVAAGGYTF. The DNA read from the CDR3 is TGTGCCAGTAGTATCGTGGCTGCCGGGGGC. The chain combines TRBV19 with TRBJ1-2; unclear D gene. Read sequence stops 3 residues before the CDR3 end, and the germline J gene provides the missing end. The CDR3 totals 13 residues. Per germline, CDR1 LNHDA and CDR2 SQIVND (reference sequence). Looking up the rest from reference TRBV19 and TRBJ1-2 gives the full variable domain: DGGITQSPKYLFRKEGQNVTLSCEQNLNHDAMYWYRQDPGQGLRLIYYSQIVNDFQKGDIAEGYSVSREKKESFPLTVTSAQKNPTAFYLCASSIVAAGGYTFGSGTRLTVV.

A word on this clone: Read coverage stops 3 residues before the CDR3 terminus; the germline J gene supplies the remainder. The chain uses TRBV19 and TRBJ2-2; D is perhaps TRBD1 (6 bases). This CDR3 has 13 amino acids. The germline V gene has CDR1 LNHDA and CDR2 SQIVND (reference sequence). The part of the CDR3 DNA that was read is TGTGCCAGCATAGGGGGTCTTAATGAAAAG. It specifies CASIGGLNEK. The whole CDR3 reads CASIGGLNEKLFF. The full variable domain, with the rest looked up from reference TRBV19 and TRBJ2-2, is DGGITQSPKYLFRKEGQNVTLSCEQNLNHDAMYWYRQDPGQGLRLIYYSQIVNDFQKGDIAEGYSVSREKKESFPLTVTSAQKNPTAFYLCASIGGLNEKLFFGEGSRLTVL.

Concerning this clone itself: The junction departs from germline at one end; a sequencing error may be responsible. The read terminates 3 residues before the CDR3 end, so the remaining end is supplied by the germline J gene. This specimen includes other DNA sequences encoding the same CDR3. The rearrangement links TRBV7-8 to TRBJ1-6; TRBD1 aligns across 9 bases. CDR1 is SGHVS and CDR2 is FQNEAQ in the germline V gene. The CDR3 contains 14 residues. CDR3: CASSWGQGNSPLHF. The CDR3 bases that were read are TGTGCCAGTAGCTGGGGACAGGGAAATTCACCC.

CDR3: CASRGGQEPYEQYF. CDR3 DNA (partial): TGTGCCAGCAGGGGGGGACAGGAGCCCTACGAG. The rearrangement uses TRBV5-6 and TRBJ2-7, with TRBD1 identical over 8 bases. The CDR3 end lies 3 residues beyond the end of the read and is filled in from the germline J gene. J lost 2 bases, V lost 5 bases, and 6 bases had no gene match. CDR1 is SGHDT and CDR2 is YYEEEE in the germline V gene. The CDR3 is made up of 14 amino acids. Filled out from reference TRBV5-6 and TRBJ2-7, the complete variable domain reads DAGVTQSPTHLIKTRGQQVTLRCSPKSGHDTVSWYQQALGQGPQFIFQYYEEEERQRGNFPDRFSGHQFPNYSSELNVNALLLGDSALYLCASRGGQEPYEQYFGPGTRLTVT.

Remarks on this clone: The read terminates 3 residues before the CDR3 end, so the remaining end is supplied by the germline J gene. The gene calls are TRBV19 and TRBJ1-2, with D possibly TRBD1 on 5 matching bases. The CDR3 loop spans 12 amino acids. CDR1 and CDR2 (germline): LNHDA, SQIVND (reference sequence). CDR3 protein: CASSAPGVDYTF. CDR3 DNA, as far as it was read: TGTGCCAGTAGCGCACCGGGGGTCGAC.

For this clone: The CDR3 end falls 3 residues outside the read, so it is completed with the germline J gene. V usage is TRBV5-1 and J usage is TRBJ2-5, with TRBD1 matching 7 bases. There are 14 residues in the CDR3. Germline V gene sequence: CDR1 SGHRS, CDR2 YFSETQ. The sequenced CDR3 bases are TGCGCCAGCAGCTTGCGGACAGGAGGAGATACC. Translation: CASSLRTGGDT. The whole CDR3 protein reads CASSLRTGGDTQYF.

A remark on this clone: Coverage ceases 3 residues before the CDR3 finishes, and the germline J gene fills in the end. The gene calls are TRBV10-1 and TRBJ2-2; D is unclear. This CDR3 is 14 amino acids long. V shed 0 bases and J shed 6 bases, with 8 bases lying between them. The germline gives CDR1 WNHNN, CDR2 SYGVQD (reference sequence). CDR3 bases read: TGCGCCAGCAGTGAGTCCTATAGGGCCGGGGAG. Amino acid sequence: CASSESYRAGE. The full CDR3 reads CASSESYRAGELFF.

Worth noting for this clone: Read data end 3 residues before the CDR3 end; the end is taken from the germline J gene. V gene TRBV20-1 combines with J gene TRBJ2-3; 10 bases align to TRBD2. The CDR3 runs 14 residues. The germline CDR1 and CDR2 sequences are DFQATT and SNEGSKA (reference sequence). The CDR3 reads CSAKTSGMGETQYF. The covered CDR3 bases are TGCAGTGCTAAAACTAGCGGGATGGGAGAGACG.

Concerning this clone itself: The read finishes 3 residues shy of the CDR3 end, and the germline J gene is used to complete it. The chain carries TRBV7-9 and TRBJ2-4; no clear D gene. The germline gives CDR1 SEHNR, CDR2 FQNEAQ (reference sequence). The length of the CDR3 is 13 residues. CDR3 region: CASSLDGSKAQYF. The CDR3 DNA, read in part, is TGTGCCAGCAGCTTAGACGGTAGTAAAGCT.

This CDR3 is CASSLKAGAGETQYF. The DNA read from the CDR3 is TGTGCCAGCAGCTTAAAGGCGGGGGCCGGGGAGACC. The V and J genes are TRBV7-2 and TRBJ2-5; possible D gene TRBD2, 7 bases. The CDR3 end falls 3 residues outside the read, so it is completed with the germline J gene. The CDR3 runs to 15 residues. Germline CDR1 and CDR2: SGHTA and FQGNSA. With 2 bases removed from V and 5 bases from J, the gap between germline ends came to 15 bases.